A single sample is the source of the 21 T cell receptor beta chains below, sequenced in a study of T cell changes during pregnancy in multiple sclerosis. Sequencing used immunoSEQ multiplex PCR; TCRdb keeps in-frame clones, though not all of them. Altogether around 84,000 clones are present, approximately 93% being singletons, with the ten largest covering about 0.94%. The material sequenced was peripheral blood, taken in the second trimester of pregnancy. The receptor source for this set is a female donor in good health, enrolled as a control in a pregnancy study.

The rearrangement links TRBV27 to TRBJ2-7, with 7 nucleotides matching TRBD1. The J segment lost 0 bases and the V segment lost 2 bases, leaving 4 bases of the junction unmatched. Germline values: CDR1 MNHEY, CDR2 SMNVEV (reference sequence). The CDR3 length is 15 residues. The CDR3: CASSLGPGGSYEQYF. In DNA, the CDR3 is TGTGCCAGCAGTTTAGGCCCAGGGGGCTCCTACGAGCAGTACTTC.

The chain is built from TRBV19 and TRBJ2-3, with 9 bases aligning to TRBD1. CDR1 LNHDA and CDR2 SQIVND come from the germline V gene (reference sequence). Unmatched junction bases numbered 8, after V lost 10 bases and J lost 6 bases. CDR3 length: 13 amino acids. As DNA, the CDR3 is TGTGCCACTAAGGACAGGGGATCCGATACGCAGTATTTT. This encodes CATKDRGSDTQYF.

This chain connects TRBV2 to TRBJ1-1; the D is unclear. V was shortened by 6 bases and J by 6 bases, with 14 bases between the two germline ends. The CDR3 has 13 amino acids. CDR1 and CDR2 from the germline V gene are SNHLY and FYNNEI. CDR3 nucleotide sequence: TGTGCCAGCAGCCAAATGAAGGAGTCTGAAGCTTTCTTT. Translated: CASSQMKESEAFF.

This clone was detected a few times. The rearrangement links TRBV11-3 to TRBJ2-3; D remains ambiguous. The germline CDR1 and CDR2 sequences are SGHNT and YENEEA. The germline V and J ends were trimmed by 5 bases and 6 bases, with 12 bases remaining between them. The CDR3 sequence is 13 residues long. The DNA of the CDR3 is TGTGCCAGCAGCCTAAGTCGGTTGGATACGCAGTATTTT. This sequence encodes CASSLSRLDTQYF.

The CDR3 region has the DNA TGTGCCAGCAGCCCTACCACGGGGTTTCCCTACGAGCAGTACTTC. Translating gives CASSPTTGFPYEQYF. The rearrangement joins TRBV4-2 to TRBJ2-7, with D possibly TRBD2 on 5 matching bases. The V end was cut by 4 bases, the J end by 2 bases, with 15 bases between. CDR3 length: 15 residues. Germline values: CDR1 LGHNA, CDR2 YNFKEQ.

This clone was found once. V is TRBV14 and J is TRBJ2-1; TRBD2 matches at 7 bases. V lost 3 bases to trimming and J lost 4 bases; unmatched junction nucleotides: 24. The CDR3 is 21 residues long. Germline assignment: CDR1 SGHDN and CDR2 FVKESK. The CDR3 here is CASSQGLGTGIAGPVYNEQFF. The CDR3 region has the DNA TGTGCCAGCAGCCAGGGTTTGGGCACGGGTATAGCGGGTCCTGTATACAATGAGCAGTTCTTC.

The genes are TRBV28 and TRBJ1-2; the match to TRBD1 covers 10 bases. Germline assignment: CDR1 MDHEN and CDR2 SYDVKM. The CDR3 loop spans 16 amino acids. The J segment lost 7 bases and the V segment lost 6 bases, leaving 14 bases of the junction unmatched. Here the CDR3 reads CASSRTVGTGDSGYTF. CDR3 sequence (DNA): TGTGCCAGCAGCCGGACGGTGGGGACAGGGGATTCTGGCTACACCTTC.

CDR3 DNA: TGCGCCAGCAGCCAAGTAACACACCAGGTTCGGTACTACGAGCAGTACTTC. Its protein is CASSQVTHQVRYYEQYF. The gene calls are TRBV4-1 and TRBJ2-7; D gene unclear. Germline-derived CDR1 and CDR2 are MGHRA and YSYEKL. CDR3 length equals 17 residues. V was pared by 1 base and J by 3 bases, with 19 bases between.

The V call is TRBV27, the J call TRBJ2-7; 7 nucleotides align to TRBD1. V shed 6 bases, J shed 3 bases, and the junction held 8 bases outside the gene matches. This CDR3 spans 14 amino acids. From germline, CDR1 is MNHEY and CDR2 SMNVEV (reference sequence). Written as DNA, the CDR3 is TGTGCCAGCAGCCTGACAGGGATTGGCTACGAGCAGTACTTC. Encoded protein: CASSLTGIGYEQYF.

V usage is TRBV7-2 and J usage is TRBJ1-5, with a weak D call TRBD1 (5 bases). V was trimmed by 2 bases and J by 7 bases, leaving 12 bases between them. CDR3 size: 14 residues. Germline CDR1 is SGHTA and CDR2 is FQGNSA. For the CDR3, the DNA is TGTGCCAGCAGCTTACTTGAGGGGAGGCAGCCCCAGCATTTT. Translation gives CASSLLEGRQPQHF.

The chain combines TRBV11-2 with TRBJ2-7, with 9 bases fitting TRBD1. V gave up 0 bases and J gave up 3 bases; unmatched junction bases: 15. Per germline, CDR1 SGHAT and CDR2 FQNNGV. CDR3 length: 19 amino acids. In DNA form, the CDR3 reads TGTGCCAGCAGCTTAGATTATACAGGGGGCAAAACCAGGGGCTACGAGCAGTACTTC. It yields the protein CASSLDYTGGKTRGYEQYF.

This chain joins TRBV19 and TRBJ2-2; 7 positions match TRBD2. The germline V gene has CDR1 LNHDA and CDR2 SQIVND (reference sequence). V shed 6 bases and J 4 bases; nucleotides not matched to a gene: 8. The CDR3 is 15 residues long. The CDR3 region has the DNA TGTGCCAGTAGGGCACTAGCGACGGGCACCGGGGAGCTGTTTTTT. It codes for CASRALATGTGELFF.

DNA of the CDR3: TGTGCCAGTAGTGTCGTGCTAGCCAGTTCCTACAATGAGCAGTTCTTC. Translation: CASSVVLASSYNEQFF. V gene TRBV19 combines with J gene TRBJ2-1; D is possibly TRBD2 (5 bases). The ends were cut back, 5 bases at V and 1 base at J, with 15 bases in the middle. The CDR3 sequence is 16 residues long. Germline CDR1 is LNHDA and CDR2 is SQIVND (reference sequence).

The J gene is TRBJ2-7, the V gene TRBV21-1; the DNA was not used to check the table's D call, TRBD2. TRBV21-1 is classified as a pseudogene. The length of the CDR3 is 15 residues. The CDR3 is CASSKRGLAGDEQYF. In nucleotides, the CDR3 is TGTGCCAGCAGCAAAAGGGGACTAGCGGGAGACGAGCAGTACTTC.

The rearrangement joins TRBV28 to TRBJ1-5; D may be TRBD1 (6 bases). The CDR3 is 15 residues long. V was trimmed by 4 bases and J by 7 bases, leaving 17 bases between them. The V gene's germline CDR1 is MDHEN and CDR2 SYDVKM. The CDR3: CASSYTYRAGQPQHF. The DNA of the CDR3 is TGTGCCAGCAGTTATACGTACAGGGCTGGCCAGCCCCAGCATTTT.

The chain joins TRBV5-4 to TRBJ2-2; TRBD2 matches at 11 bases. In germline, CDR1 is SGHNT, CDR2 YYREEE (reference sequence). Germline trimming cut 3 bases from V and 2 bases from J; bases unmatched to any gene: 3. The CDR3 loop spans 16 amino acids. The CDR3 nucleotides are TGTGCCAGCAGCTCCGGGACTAGCGGTAACACCGGGGAGCTGTTTTTT. It codes for CASSSGTSGNTGELFF.

The rearrangement links TRBV15 to TRBJ2-1, with 8 bases matching TRBD2. Trimming cost V 8 bases and J 6 bases; bases outside gene matches: 24. The CDR3 length is 19 residues. Germline V gene sequence: CDR1 LNHNV, CDR2 YYDKDF (reference sequence). CDR3 sequence reads: CATEHPKKPGLERGNEQFF. The CDR3 DNA is TGTGCCACCGAACACCCAAAGAAACCGGGACTAGAAAGGGGCAATGAGCAGTTCTTC. The variable domain in full, completed from reference TRBV15 and TRBJ2-1, reads DAMVIQNPRYQVTQFGKPVTLSCSQTLNHNVMYWYQQKSSQAPKLLFHYYDKDFNNEADTPDNFQSRRPNTSFCFLDIRSPGLGDTAMYLCATEHPKKPGLERGNEQFFGPGTRLTVL.

The rearrangement links TRBV19 to TRBJ2-7; D is possibly TRBD2 (6 bases). The length of the CDR3 is 14 residues. Germline V CDR1 and CDR2: LNHDA, SQIVND (reference sequence). With 4 bases removed from V and 4 bases from J, the gap between germline ends came to 14 bases. CDR3 sequence reads: CASSTGLGRYEQYF. CDR3 coding DNA: TGTGCCAGTAGTACCGGTTTGGGGAGGTACGAGCAGTACTTC. The variable domain in full, with the rest retrieved from reference TRBV19 and TRBJ2-7, is DGGITQSPKYLFRKEGQNVTLSCEQNLNHDAMYWYRQDPGQGLRLIYYSQIVNDFQKGDIAEGYSVSREKKESFPLTVTSAQKNPTAFYLCASSTGLGRYEQYFGPGTRLTVT.

The rearrangement uses TRBV5-6 and TRBJ1-2; D ambiguous. V lost 0 bases and J 7 bases, leaving 13 bases between the germline ends. Germline CDR1 SGHDT, CDR2 YYEEEE. The CDR3 runs 14 residues. CDR3 sequence reads: CASSLDAGSVGYTF. CDR3 DNA sequence: TGTGCCAGCAGCTTGGACGCGGGTTCAGTTGGCTACACCTTC. Supplemented by reference TRBV5-6 and TRBJ1-2, the full variable domain reads DAGVTQSPTHLIKTRGQQVTLRCSPKSGHDTVSWYQQALGQGPQFIFQYYEEEERQRGNFPDRFSGHQFPNYSSELNVNALLLGDSALYLCASSLDAGSVGYTFGSGTRLTVV.

This rearrangement joins TRBV9 to TRBJ2-5, with D maybe TRBD2 (5 bases). Germline CDR1 and CDR2: SGDLS and YYNGEE. The length of the CDR3 is 13 residues. Trimming cost V 4 bases and J 4 bases, with 11 bases left between them. For the CDR3, the DNA is TGTGCCAGCAGCATCGGAGGCACAGAGACCCAGTACTTC. Residues: CASSIGGTETQYF.

The chain links TRBV5-1 to TRBJ2-7; D might be TRBD2 (6 bases). CDR1 and CDR2 (germline): SGHRS, YFSETQ. This CDR3 comprises 11 residues. V lost 0 bases and J 12 bases, leaving 10 bases between the germline ends. In DNA form, the CDR3 reads TGCGCCAGCAGCTTGGGAGGGAGGCGGTACTTC. Protein: CASSLGGRRYF.